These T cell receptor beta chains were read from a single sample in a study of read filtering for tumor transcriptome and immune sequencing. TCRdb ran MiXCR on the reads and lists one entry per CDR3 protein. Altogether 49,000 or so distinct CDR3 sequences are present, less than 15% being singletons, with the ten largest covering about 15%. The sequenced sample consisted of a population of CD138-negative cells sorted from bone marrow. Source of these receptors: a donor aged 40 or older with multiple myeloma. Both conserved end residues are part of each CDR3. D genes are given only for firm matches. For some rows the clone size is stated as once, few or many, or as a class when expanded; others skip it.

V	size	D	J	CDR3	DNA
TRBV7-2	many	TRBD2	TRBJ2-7	CASSLGGSGRAHEQYF	TGTGCCAGCAGCTTAGGAGGTAGCGGGAGGGCCCACGAGCAGTACTTC
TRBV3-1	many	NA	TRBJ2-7	CASSQTVPYEQYF	TGTGCCAGCAGCCAGACGGTACCCTACGAGCAGTACTTC
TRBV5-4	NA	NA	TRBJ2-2	CASRRVNTGELFF	TGTGCCAGCAGACGAGTAAATACCGGGGAGCTGTTTTTT
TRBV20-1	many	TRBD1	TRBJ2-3	CSADDRGRGDTQYF	TGCAGTGCGGACGACAGGGGGCGGGGAGATACGCAGTATTTT
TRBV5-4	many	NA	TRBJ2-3	CASRGGESTDTQYF	TGTGCCAGCAGGGGTGGGGAGAGCACAGATACGCAGTATTTT
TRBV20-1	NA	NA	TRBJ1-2	CSARERGNEVAYGYTF	TGCAGTGCTAGAGAGAGGGGGAACGAGGTTGCCTATGGCTACACCTTC
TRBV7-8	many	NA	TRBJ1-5	CASSAQTPATNQPQHF	TGTGCCAGCAGCGCACAAACGCCGGCTACCAATCAGCCCCAGCATTTT
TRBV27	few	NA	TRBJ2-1	CVSSTGPSQFF	TGTGTCAGCAGTACGGGTCCCTCGCAGTTCTTC
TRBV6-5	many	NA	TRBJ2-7	CASKKTWDGTYEQYF	TGTGCCAGCAAAAAAACCTGGGACGGAACCTACGAGCAGTACTTC
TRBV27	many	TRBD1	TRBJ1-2	CASRTGGGGYTF	TGTGCCAGCAGAACAGGGGGCGGTGGCTACACCTTC
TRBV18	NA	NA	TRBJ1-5	CASSPEVSNQPQHF	TGTGCCAGCTCACCCGAAGTTAGCAATCAGCCCCAGCATTTT
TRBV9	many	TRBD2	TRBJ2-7	CASSVDGSGGSYEQYF	TGTGCCAGCAGCGTAGACGGTAGCGGGGGCTCCTACGAGCAGTACTTC
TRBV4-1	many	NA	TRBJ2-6	CASSHFSGRQSDSGANVLTF	TGCGCCAGCAGCCATTTCTCAGGTCGGCAGTCAGACTCTGGGGCCAACGTCCTGACTTTC
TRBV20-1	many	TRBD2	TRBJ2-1	CSAGVLEREGKDEQFF	TGCAGTGCGGGGGTGTTGGAGCGGGAGGGGAAGGATGAGCAGTTCTTC
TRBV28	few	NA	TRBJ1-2	CASRETGRRLCGYTF	TGTGCCAGCAGGGAGACGGGACGTCGCCTCTGTGGCTACACCTTC
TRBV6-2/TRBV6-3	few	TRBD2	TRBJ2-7	CASSYPGLAGGYEQYF	TGTGCCAGCAGTTACCCGGGACTAGCGGGAGGCTACGAGCAGTACTTC
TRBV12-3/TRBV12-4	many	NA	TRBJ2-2	CASSFRVWGKNTGELFF	TGTGCCAGCAGTTTCAGGGTGTGGGGGAAAAACACCGGGGAGCTGTTTTTT
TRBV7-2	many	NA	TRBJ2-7	CASSRPGGPPYEQYF	TGTGCCAGCAGCCGCCCAGGAGGCCCTCCATACGAGCAGTACTTC
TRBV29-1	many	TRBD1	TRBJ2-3	CSVVGTGVSTDTQYF	TGCAGCGTTGTAGGGACAGGGGTCAGCACAGATACGCAGTATTTT
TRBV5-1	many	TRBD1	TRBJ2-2	CASSLDDRGPNTGELFF	TGCGCCAGCAGCCTCGACGACAGGGGGCCGAACACCGGGGAGCTGTTTTTT
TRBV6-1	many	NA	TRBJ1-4	CASTEWDSTREKLFF	TGTGCCAGCACCGAATGGGACTCTACGAGGGAAAAACTGTTTTTT
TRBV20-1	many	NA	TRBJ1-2	CSAAGPQLYGGYTF	TGCAGCGCCGCCGGTCCCCAACTATACGGTGGCTACACCTTC
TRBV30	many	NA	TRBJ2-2	CAWSVDGTGELFF	TGTGCCTGGAGTGTAGACGGGACCGGGGAGCTGTTTTTT
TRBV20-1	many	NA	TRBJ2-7	CSAEPSSNDEQYF	TGCAGTGCTGAGCCGAGTAGTAACGACGAGCAGTACTTC
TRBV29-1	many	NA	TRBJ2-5	CSVGGGQETQYF	TGCAGCGTTGGGGGAGGCCAAGAGACCCAGTACTTC
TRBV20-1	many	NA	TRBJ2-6	CSARVTEGANVLTF	TGCAGTGCTAGAGTTACGGAAGGGGCCAACGTCCTGACTTTC
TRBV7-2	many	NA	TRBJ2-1	CASSLGGTFSYNEQFF	TGTGCCAGCAGCTTAGGAGGTACGTTCTCCTACAATGAGCAGTTCTTC
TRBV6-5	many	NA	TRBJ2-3	CASSYKGGATDTQYF	TGTGCCAGCAGTTACAAGGGGGGGGCCACAGATACGCAGTATTTT
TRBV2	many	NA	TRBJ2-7	CASSALVTGEQYF	TGTGCCAGCAGCGCTTTGGTGACGGGCGAGCAGTACTTC
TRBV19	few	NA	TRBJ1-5	CASTDIGNQPQHF	TGTGCCAGTACAGATATAGGGAATCAGCCCCAGCACTTT
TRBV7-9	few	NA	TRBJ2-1	CASSFPLFSYNERFF	TGCGCCAGCAGTTTCCCCTTGTTCTCCTACAATGAGCGGTTCTTC
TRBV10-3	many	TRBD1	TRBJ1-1	CAISGRDRNTEAFF	TGTGCCATCAGTGGAAGGGACAGAAACACTGAAGCTTTCTTT